The sequence of this T cell receptor (beta chain) was determined in a study of cytomegalovirus exposure and HLA in healthy donors. Overall study results and limits: Most CMV-associated TCR beta chains appeared HLA-restricted in a later analysis.

A multiplex PCR was run with 60 Vbeta primers and 13 Jbeta primers. Some clones are missing from TCRdb's copy, which holds only in-frame ones; the method was immunoSEQ multiplex PCR. The listing records over 70,000 clones. About this clone itself: Its antigen is currently unknown.

V shed 4 bases and J 5 bases; nucleotides not matched to a gene: 8. CDR1 and CDR2 (germline): SGHRS, YFSETQ. This CDR3 is 15 amino acids long. The genes are TRBV5-1 and TRBJ1-4; the match to TRBD1 covers 7 bases. The origin of this receptor is a woman in her 40s in good health and CMV-seropositive. Material: PBMCs. CDR3 amino acids: CASSKTGTANEKLFF. CDR3 in DNA: TGCGCCAGCAGCAAGACCGGGACAGCGAATGAAAAACTGTTTTTT.